These 21 T cell receptor beta chains share one sample of origin, sequenced in a study of blood T cell repertoires in COVID-19 (TCRdb year 2020). Libraries came from the immunoSEQ multiplex PCR assay. TCRdb provides this immuneACCESS table in a form limited to in-frame rearrangements. Some clones are lacking; in checked studies, under half of them reflect an unresolved V gene, and why the rest are absent is not known. This sample holds about 150,000 clones; 84% were observed only once. The ten biggest clones cover approximately 7.1% of the sample. Sequencing was performed on peripheral blood. All receptors derive from a woman aged 50 to 65 in a cohort sampled during active or convalescent COVID-19.

The chain employs TRBV18 and TRBJ1-6, with D maybe TRBD1 (5 bases). The V gene's germline CDR1 is KGHSH and CDR2 LQKENI. V was pared by 4 bases and J by 8 bases, with 15 bases between. This CDR3 has 15 residues. CDR3 nucleotide sequence: TGTGCCAGCTCACGCCAGGGAAGATCGGATTCACCCCTCCACTTT. Translating it yields CASSRQGRSDSPLHF.

The chain employs TRBV10-3 and TRBJ2-5; 8 nucleotides agree with TRBD2. This CDR3 contains 17 residues. The ends lost 0 bases at V and 2 bases at J; junction bases unmatched: 8. In germline, CDR1 is ENHRY, CDR2 SYGVKD. This CDR3 is CAISESDGAGGQETQYF. The DNA for the CDR3 is TGTGCCATCAGTGAGTCGGACGGGGCGGGGGGACAAGAGACCCAGTACTTC.

The chain has TRBV7-2 and TRBJ1-1, with D possibly being TRBD1 (6 bases). The germline V gene has CDR1 SGHTA and CDR2 FQGNSA. The V end lost 2 bases, the J end lost 5 bases, and 12 bases lay between the germline ends. There are 14 residues in the CDR3. CDR3 sequence: CASSLRQGRTEAFF. CDR3 in DNA: TGTGCCAGCAGCTTAAGGCAGGGGCGGACTGAAGCTTTCTTT.

The gene calls are TRBV19 and TRBJ2-4; D gene ambiguous. Trimming shortened V by 5 bases and J by 0 bases, and 11 bases separated the two germline ends. Germline V gives CDR1 LNHDA, CDR2 SQIVND (reference sequence). There are 15 residues in the CDR3. CDR3 in amino acids: CASSPLLLAKNIQYF. In DNA, the CDR3 is TGTGCCAGTAGTCCCCTCTTACTAGCCAAAAACATTCAGTACTTC. The variable domain in full, completed from reference TRBV19 and TRBJ2-4, reads DGGITQSPKYLFRKEGQNVTLSCEQNLNHDAMYWYRQDPGQGLRLIYYSQIVNDFQKGDIAEGYSVSREKKESFPLTVTSAQKNPTAFYLCASSPLLLAKNIQYFGAGTRLSVL.

CDR3 in amino acids: CASSADSSTYEQYF. CDR3 in DNA: TGTGCCAGCAGTGCGGACAGCTCCACCTACGAGCAGTACTTC. The chain is built from TRBV2 and TRBJ2-7; the D gene is possibly TRBD1 (6 bases). This CDR3 is built from 14 residues. With 4 bases removed from V and 2 bases from J, the gap between germline ends came to 12 bases. Germline V gene data show CDR1 as SNHLY and CDR2 as FYNNEI.

The rearrangement uses TRBV5-1 and TRBJ2-3, with 9 bases fitting TRBD1. The germline V gene encodes CDR1 SGHRS and CDR2 YFSETQ. The CDR3 sequence is 17 residues long. With 1 base clipped from V and 5 bases from J, the junction kept 11 bases outside the gene matches. CDR3 coding DNA: TGCGCCAGCAGCTTGCGTCCCCACAGGGGGCGTGGAGATACGCAGTATTTT. Translation gives CASSLRPHRGRGDTQYF. Full variable domain (outside the CDR3, taken from reference TRBV5-1 and TRBJ2-3): KAGVTQTPRYLIKTRGQQVTLSCSPISGHRSVSWYQQTPGQGLQFLFEYFSETQRNKGNFPGRFSGRQFSNSRSEMNVSTLELGDSALYLCASSLRPHRGRGDTQYFGPGTRLTVL.

The V and J genes are TRBV7-2 and TRBJ1-5, with TRBD1 identical over 9 bases. The CDR3 has 14 residues. CDR1 SGHTA and CDR2 FQGNSA come from the germline V gene. V lost 3 bases and J lost 7; bases outside the gene matches: 4. The CDR3 coding sequence is TGTGCCAGCAGCTTCGGACAGGGGCTCCAGCCCCAGCATTTT. It codes for CASSFGQGLQPQHF.

The J gene is TRBJ1-3, the V gene TRBV3-1 (or the pseudogene TRBV3-2); unclear D gene. The CDR3 contains 14 residues. Germline values: CDR1 LGHDT, CDR2 YNNKEL (reference sequence). The V end was cut by 4 bases, the J end by 0 bases, with 7 bases between. The CDR3 is CASSPNSSGNTIYF. CDR3 nucleotides: TGTGCCAGCAGCCCAAACTCCTCTGGAAACACCATATATTTT.

The rearrangement uses TRBV30 and TRBJ1-2, with 11 bases that match TRBD1. Per the germline V gene, CDR1 is GTSNPN and CDR2 is SVGIG (reference sequence). This CDR3 contains 13 residues. With 3 bases clipped from V and 4 bases from J, the junction kept 1 base outside the gene matches. The CDR3 reads CAWRGTGGYGYTF. CDR3 DNA: TGTGCCTGGAGGGGGACAGGGGGCTATGGCTACACCTTC.

This chain links TRBV20-1 with TRBJ1-5; D is ambiguous. CDR1 is DFQATT and CDR2 is SNEGSKA in the germline V gene (reference sequence). V lost 3 bases to trimming and J lost 2 bases, with 17 bases between them. This CDR3 has 16 amino acids. As DNA, the CDR3 is TGCAGTGCTAGTGAGGGTTCCTCCGCGGGCAATCAGCCCCAGCATTTT. This gives the protein CSASEGSSAGNQPQHF.

This chain links TRBV5-1 with TRBJ2-7; D is uncertain. V gave up 0 bases and J gave up 2 bases, with 6 bases separating them. The CDR3 runs 13 residues. Germline V CDR1 and CDR2: SGHRS, YFSETQ. CDR3 sequence reads: CASSLDRTYEQYF. In DNA form, the CDR3 reads TGCGCCAGCAGCTTGGACAGAACCTACGAGCAGTACTTC.

This clone was seen ten or more times. The rearrangement uses TRBV4-3 and TRBJ2-7, with 9 bases identical to TRBD2. This CDR3 has 15 residues. J was trimmed by 6 bases and V by 0 bases; bases with no gene match: 6. Looked up from germline, CDR1 is LGHNA and CDR2 is YSLEER. The CDR3 DNA follows: TGCGCCAGCAGCCAAGAGCAAGCGGGGGGTTTCGAGCAGTACTTC. Protein sequence: CASSQEQAGGFEQYF.

V usage is TRBV2 and J usage is TRBJ2-1, with TRBD2 matching 7 bases. This CDR3 has 14 residues. Trimming removed 8 bases from V and 0 bases from J; junction bases left unmatched: 4. CDR1 is SNHLY, CDR2 FYNNEI, per germline. The DNA of the CDR3 is TGTGCCAGCGCGCGGGGGAGCTCCTACAATGAGCAGTTCTTC. Encoded protein: CASARGSSYNEQFF. Drawing the rest from reference TRBV2 and TRBJ2-1, the complete variable domain is EPEVTQTPSHQVTQMGQEVILRCVPISNHLYFYWYRQILGQKVEFLVSFYNNEISEKSEIFDDQFSVERPDGSNFTLKIRSTKLEDSAMYFCASARGSSYNEQFFGPGTRLTVL.

V is TRBV7-8 and J is TRBJ1-1; 8 nucleotides align to TRBD1. Germline lookup yields CDR1 SGHVS and CDR2 FQNEAQ. Trimming cost V 1 base and J 1 base; bases outside gene matches: 14. The CDR3 runs to 19 residues. The CDR3 is CASSLGLKDRQGPNTEAFF. As DNA, the CDR3 is TGTGCCAGCAGCTTAGGATTAAAGGACAGACAGGGGCCGAACACTGAAGCTTTCTTT.

V is TRBV18 and J is TRBJ1-2, with 7 bases lining up with TRBD1. The CDR3 sequence is 14 residues long. V shed 6 bases, J shed 5 bases, and the junction held 9 bases outside the gene matches. Per germline, CDR1 KGHSH and CDR2 LQKENI. The CDR3 loop is CASSESGQTYGYTF. CDR3 sequence (DNA): TGTGCCAGCTCGGAGTCGGGACAGACTTATGGCTACACCTTC.

CDR3 protein: CASSAYSGQGHYGYTF. CDR3 nucleotides: TGTGCCAGTAGTGCCTACTCCGGACAGGGCCACTATGGCTACACCTTC. The chain joins TRBV19 to TRBJ1-2, with TRBD1 identical over 8 bases. The CDR3 has 16 amino acids. The junction had 11 bases not matched to a gene; V was cut back by 5 bases and J by 3 bases. Looked up from germline, CDR1 is LNHDA and CDR2 is SQIVND (reference sequence).

J is TRBJ1-6 and V is TRBV7-9; a weak D match, TRBD1 (6 bases). Per germline, CDR1 SEHNR and CDR2 FQNEAQ (reference sequence). The CDR3 is 15 residues long. Trimming shortened V by 5 bases and J by 5 bases, and 13 bases separated the two germline ends. Here the CDR3 reads CASSPRGGDNSPLHF. Written as DNA, the CDR3 is TGTGCCAGCAGCCCCAGGGGAGGGGATAATTCACCCCTCCACTTT. The full variable domain, with the rest looked up from reference TRBV7-9 and TRBJ1-6, is DTGVSQNPRHKITKRGQNVTFRCDPISEHNRLYWYRQTLGQGPEFLTYFQNEAQLEKSRLLSDRFSAERPKGSFSTLEIQRTEQGDSAMYLCASSPRGGDNSPLHFGNGTRLTVT.

J is TRBJ1-5 and V is TRBV20-1; 7 bases match TRBD1. The CDR3 is made up of 14 amino acids. The V segment lost 3 bases and the J segment 3 bases; nucleotides outside the gene matches: 5. CDR1 and CDR2 from the germline V gene are DFQATT and SNEGSKA (reference sequence). DNA of the CDR3: TGCAGTGCTAGTCAGGGACAGCTCAATCAGCCCCAGCATTTT. Translation gives CSASQGQLNQPQHF.

The chain carries TRBV14 and TRBJ2-4; TRBD1 matches at 7 bases. The CDR3 loop spans 14 amino acids. V dropped 4 bases and J dropped 2; count of bases not matched to a gene: 2. Germline loops: CDR1 SGHDN, CDR2 FVKESK. The CDR3 region has the DNA TGTGCCAGCAGCCCGACAGGGTCCAAAAACATTCAGTACTTC. Its translation: CASSPTGSKNIQYF.

V is TRBV7-8 and J is TRBJ2-3; 8 bases are shared with TRBD1. Per germline, CDR1 SGHVS and CDR2 FQNEAQ. J gave up 4 bases and V 1 base, and 4 bases lay outside the gene matches. The CDR3 extends over 15 amino acids. CDR3 region: CASSLDRGAADTQYF. CDR3 bases: TGTGCCAGCAGCTTAGACAGGGGGGCCGCAGATACGCAGTATTTT.

The chain employs TRBV5-1 and TRBJ2-1, with TRBD1 matching over 9 bases. Trimming took 2 bases from V and 7 from J; bases not matched to a gene: 10. CDR3 length equals 16 residues. Per germline, CDR1 SGHRS and CDR2 YFSETQ. As DNA, the CDR3 is TGCGCCAGCAGCTTTTCCCTCGGGACAGGGAGTAATGAGCAGTTCTTC. It is translated as CASSFSLGTGSNEQFF.